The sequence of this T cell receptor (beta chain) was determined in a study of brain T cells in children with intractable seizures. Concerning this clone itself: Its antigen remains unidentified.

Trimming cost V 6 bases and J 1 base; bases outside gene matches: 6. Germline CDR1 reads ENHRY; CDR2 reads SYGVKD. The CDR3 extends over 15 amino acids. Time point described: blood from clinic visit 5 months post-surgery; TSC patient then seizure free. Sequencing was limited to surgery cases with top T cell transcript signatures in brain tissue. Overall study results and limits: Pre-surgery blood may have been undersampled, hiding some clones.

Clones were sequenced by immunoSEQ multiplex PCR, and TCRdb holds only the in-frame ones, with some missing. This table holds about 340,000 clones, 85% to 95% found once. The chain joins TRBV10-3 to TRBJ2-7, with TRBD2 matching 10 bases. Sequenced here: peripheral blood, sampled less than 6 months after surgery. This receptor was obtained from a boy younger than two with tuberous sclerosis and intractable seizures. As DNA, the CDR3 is TGTGCCATCAGGCTAGGACTAGCGGAGTCCTACGAGCAGTACTTC. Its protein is CAIRLGLAESYEQYF.